What follows are 25 T cell receptor beta chains derived from one specimen sequenced in a study of blood T cells in healthy people across ages. Combining a sample-barcoded 5' primer with a J-beta primer mix, a second PCR ran for 7 to 11 cycles. TCRdb ran MiXCR on the 5' RACE reads and lists one entry per CDR3 protein. The sample carries 600,000 to 650,000 distinct CDR3 sequences, 45% to 65% recorded once. Sequencing input: blood. Receptors originate from a man between 60 and 75 years old in good health.

The sample holds one count of this clonotype. The J gene is TRBJ2-5, the V gene TRBV28; the D gene is possibly TRBD1 (6 bases). The CDR3 is 17 residues long. Germline assignment: CDR1 MDHEN and CDR2 SYDVKM. V was pared by 3 bases and J by 0 bases, with 17 bases between. CDR3 nucleotides: TGTGCCAGCAGTTTGGGTTGGGGACAAGGGAACCAAGAGACCCAGTACTTC. Its translation: CASSLGWGQGNQETQYF. Complete variable domain (other parts from reference TRBV28 and TRBJ2-5): DVKVTQSSRYLVKRTGEKVFLECVQDMDHENMFWYRQDPGLGLRLIYFSYDVKMKEKGDIPEGYSVSREKKERFSLILESASTNQTSMYLCASSLGWGQGNQETQYFGPGTRLLVL.

This clonotype was seen a few times. This chain uses TRBV7-2 with TRBJ2-3, with no clear D. Germline CDR1 is SGHTA and CDR2 is FQGNSA. There are 13 residues in the CDR3. V was clipped by 3 bases and J by 6 bases, with 10 bases between them. CDR3 sequence reads: CASSLYFGDTQYF. DNA for the CDR3: TGTGCCAGCAGCTTGTACTTCGGGGATACGCAGTATTTT.

This chain connects TRBV7-9 to TRBJ1-4, with unresolved D. V gave up 0 bases and J gave up 0 bases, with 11 bases separating them. Germline V gene lookup returns CDR1 SEHNR and CDR2 FQNEAQ (reference sequence). The CDR3 consists of 17 residues. In DNA, the CDR3 is TGTGCCAGCAGCTTAGCAGGAGATTTCGCAACTAATGAAAAACTGTTTTTT. Protein sequence: CASSLAGDFATNEKLFF.

The V gene is TRBV6-5, the J gene TRBJ2-7; 8 positions match TRBD1. With 7 bases clipped from V and 2 bases from J, the junction kept 7 bases outside the gene matches. The CDR3 spans 14 residues. Germline V gene sequence: CDR1 MNHEY, CDR2 SVGAGI. The CDR3 DNA follows: TGTGCCAGCACCCACCCGGACAGGGCCTACGAGCAGTACTTC. Its protein product is CASTHPDRAYEQYF.

The chain employs TRBV12-3 or TRBV12-4 and TRBJ1-4; TRBD1 agrees at 7 bases. Trimming took 8 bases from V and 8 from J; bases not matched to a gene: 11. This CDR3 has 14 amino acids. This CDR3 is CASQGRGRREKLFF. CDR3 nucleotide sequence: TGTGCCAGCCAAGGCAGGGGGAGGAGGGAAAAACTGTTTTTT.

This clonotype has more than one count but fewer than ten. The J gene is TRBJ2-7, the V gene TRBV27; TRBD2 matches 9 bases. Germline V gene sequence: CDR1 MNHEY, CDR2 SMNVEV (reference sequence). The CDR3 is 14 residues long. V was clipped by 4 bases and J by 7 bases; unmatched bases: 8. CDR3 residues: CASSSLAGPREQYF. The CDR3 nucleotides are TGTGCCAGCAGTTCACTAGCGGGCCCCAGGGAGCAGTACTTC.

The chain uses TRBV6-1 and TRBJ2-5; no definite D call. The germline V and J ends were trimmed by 1 base and 5 bases, with 8 bases remaining between them. Germline assignment: CDR1 MNHNS and CDR2 SASEGT. This CDR3 region has 13 residues. Written as DNA, the CDR3 is TGTGCCAGCAGTGAAGTTGTTCGGGAGACCCAGTACTTC. As protein: CASSEVVRETQYF.

A word on this clonotype: One junction end disagrees with the germline gene, perhaps due to a read error. The chain uses TRBV5-1 and TRBJ1-4, with D hard to call. The CDR3 length is 14 residues. The germline gives CDR1 SGHRS, CDR2 YFSETQ. This chain's CDR3 is CASSPTATNEKLFF. The CDR3 DNA sequence: TGTGCCAGCAGTCCAACAGCAACTAATGAAAAACTGTTTTTT.

This clonotype appeared many times. This chain connects TRBV6-4 to TRBJ2-5; possibly TRBD1 for D (6 bases). Per germline, CDR1 MRHNA and CDR2 SNTAGT. Trimming took 7 bases from V and 11 from J, leaving 23 bases between them. This CDR3 region has 14 residues. DNA for the CDR3: TGTGCCAGCAAATTACCTAAACGGGACATTGAGCAGTACTTC. This encodes CASKLPKRDIEQYF.

The rearrangement links TRBV5-1 to TRBJ2-5, with TRBD2 as a possible D gene (5 bases). The CDR3 sequence is 14 residues long. Trimming left V 4 bases short and J 0 bases short, with 10 bases between. Germline-derived CDR1 and CDR2 are SGHRS and YFSETQ. CDR3 protein: CASSIGLDQETQYF. The CDR3 DNA reads TGCGCCAGCAGCATAGGACTCGACCAAGAGACCCAGTACTTC.

This chain links TRBV3-1 with TRBJ1-2; D not certain. CDR3 length: 15 residues. In germline, CDR1 is LGHDT, CDR2 YNNKEL (reference sequence). Trimming removed 1 base from V and 5 bases from J, with 14 bases in between. This CDR3 is CASSQGTQPVYGYTF. In DNA, the CDR3 is TGTGCCAGCAGCCAAGGTACGCAGCCGGTGTATGGCTACACCTTC.

This clonotype was counted between two and nine times. This chain joins TRBV9 and TRBJ2-7; D is possibly TRBD1 or TRBD2 (5 bases each). The V end was cut by 6 bases, the J end by 7 bases, with 17 bases between. The CDR3 runs 13 residues. Germline CDR1 is SGDLS and CDR2 is YYNGEE. The CDR3, as DNA: TGTGCCAGCACTTTTGGGGCCGGCGGGGAGCAGTACTTC. Translation gives CASTFGAGGEQYF.

The chain combines TRBV3-1 with TRBJ1-2, with 7 bases lining up with TRBD1. CDR1 is LGHDT, CDR2 YNNKEL, per germline (reference sequence). The CDR3 sequence is 14 residues long. Germline trimming cut 4 bases from V and 2 bases from J; bases unmatched to any gene: 4. CDR3 coding DNA: TGTGCCAGCAGCCGTCCGGGACAGAACTATGGCTACACCTTC. The encoded protein is CASSRPGQNYGYTF.

V and J are TRBV21-1 and TRBJ2-4; the D call in the table, TRBD1, was not verified against the DNA. TRBV21-1 is a documented pseudogene. The CDR3 contains 16 residues. The CDR3 coding sequence is TGTGCCAGCAGCAGAATTTCCGGGACAGGGGAAAACATTCAGTACTTC. Protein product: CASSRISGTGENIQYF.

The chain joins TRBV3-1 to TRBJ2-4; D gene ambiguous. The CDR3 length is 12 residues. Germline V gene sequence: CDR1 LGHDT, CDR2 YNNKEL (reference sequence). Trimming shortened V by 6 bases and J by 7 bases, and 10 bases separated the two germline ends. CDR3 loop: CASSPRANIQYF. DNA of the CDR3: TGTGCCAGCAGTCCTAGGGCGAACATTCAGTACTTC.

The genes are TRBV29-1 and TRBJ2-5, with TRBD1 matching 9 bases. Germline CDR1 and CDR2: SQVTM and ANQGSEA. The CDR3 consists of 14 residues. V lost 8 bases, J lost 5 bases, and 12 bases stayed unmatched. The CDR3 DNA is TGCAGCTCGATGCGAACAGGGGGCCGGGAGACCCAGTACTTC. Translation: CSSMRTGGRETQYF.

This clonotype appeared a few times. This chain joins TRBV6-6 and TRBJ2-5, with D hard to call. The CDR3 has 13 residues. V was clipped by 6 bases and J by 7 bases, with 15 bases between them. Germline CDR1 reads MNHNY; CDR2 reads SVGAGI (reference sequence). CDR3 residues: CASSFDPLGTQYF. As DNA, the CDR3 is TGTGCCAGCAGCTTCGATCCTTTGGGGACCCAGTACTTC.

The chain couples TRBV5-1 to TRBJ1-1; D gene uncertain. The length of the CDR3 is 12 residues. Trimming left V 4 bases short and J 6 bases short, with 10 bases between. The germline CDR1 and CDR2 sequences are SGHRS and YFSETQ. CDR3: CASSPPGAEAFF. CDR3 in DNA: TGCGCCAGCAGCCCCCCAGGAGCTGAAGCTTTCTTT.

This rearrangement joins TRBV23-1 to TRBJ2-3; 7 bases line up with TRBD2. TRBV23-1 is identified as an open reading frame with a role that is uncertain. The CDR3 has 15 amino acids. Trimming at V came to 3 bases and at J to 0 bases, leaving 3 bases not matched to a gene. CDR3 in amino acids: CASSQSGGSTDTQYF. CDR3 nucleotide sequence: TGCGCCAGCAGTCAGTCGGGGGGAAGCACAGATACGCAGTATTTT.

This clonotype was counted only a few times. This rearrangement joins TRBV5-1 to TRBJ2-7, with TRBD2 matching over 10 bases. V gave up 5 bases and J gave up 0 bases; unmatched junction bases: 11. Germline CDR1 reads SGHRS; CDR2 reads YFSETQ. This CDR3 has 17 residues. This CDR3 is CASRDSGGPLSSYEQYF. As DNA, the CDR3 is TGCGCCAGCAGAGATAGCGGGGGGCCCCTGAGCTCCTACGAGCAGTACTTC.

The V gene is TRBV28, the J gene TRBJ2-3; 11 bases fit TRBD2. Germline V CDR1 and CDR2: MDHEN, SYDVKM. The CDR3 consists of 15 residues. The V segment lost 6 bases and the J segment 4 bases; nucleotides outside the gene matches: 6. The CDR3 region has the DNA TGTGCCAGCAGACGGACTAGCGGGTTCTCAGATACGCAGTATTTT. It encodes CASRRTSGFSDTQYF.

This clonotype was seen more than once but under ten times. This chain joins TRBV5-1 and TRBJ2-5; weak D call: TRBD1 (6 bases). The CDR3 loop spans 15 amino acids. V dropped 2 bases and J dropped 5 bases, with 16 bases sitting between them. Germline CDR1 is SGHRS and CDR2 is YFSETQ. The CDR3 here is CASSFDTGSGETQYF. DNA of the CDR3: TGCGCCAGCAGCTTCGATACAGGGTCCGGGGAGACCCAGTACTTC. Together with reference TRBV5-1 and TRBJ2-5, the CDR3 gives the full variable domain: KAGVTQTPRYLIKTRGQQVTLSCSPISGHRSVSWYQQTPGQGLQFLFEYFSETQRNKGNFPGRFSGRQFSNSRSEMNVSTLELGDSALYLCASSFDTGSGETQYFGPGTRLLVL.

V gene TRBV7-9 combines with J gene TRBJ1-6; TRBD1 agrees at 7 bases. After removal of 5 bases from V and 7 bases from J, the junction contained 2 bases not matched to a gene. CDR1 SEHNR and CDR2 FQNEAQ come from the germline V gene (reference sequence). This CDR3 is 13 amino acids long. CDR3 in DNA: TGTGCCAGCAGCCCGGGACAGAATTCACCCCTCCACTTT. Its translation: CASSPGQNSPLHF.

This clonotype was observed once. V and J are TRBV3-1 and TRBJ2-2, with TRBD1 identical over 7 bases. The CDR3 consists of 16 residues. Germline lookup yields CDR1 LGHDT and CDR2 YNNKEL (reference sequence). Trimming removed 4 bases from V and 5 bases from J; junction bases left unmatched: 10. The CDR3 loop reads CASSPTDRVGTGELFF. In nucleotides, the CDR3 is TGTGCCAGCAGCCCTACCGACAGGGTGGGGACCGGGGAGCTGTTTTTT.

This clonotype came up a few times. Germline and junction disagree at one end, which may indicate a read error. The chain joins TRBV15 to TRBJ2-7; D is uncertain. The CDR3 is made up of 12 amino acids. Germline lookup yields CDR1 LNHNV and CDR2 YYDKDF (reference sequence). The CDR3 loop reads CATSRGSDEQYF. CDR3 bases: TGTGCCACCAGCAGAGGCTCCGACGAGCAGTACTTC.